These T cell receptor beta chains were read from a single sample in a study of response to subunit inactivated influenza vaccine. TCRdb reanalysed the RT-PCR reads using MiXCR and keeps one entry per CDR3 protein. The table shows 180,000 or so distinct CDR3 sequences, with 12% occurring only once. These data also featured in a second study, about T cells expressing NK-cell markers.

Material: CD8+ T cells sorted from PBMCs, obtained 11 to 12 days after vaccination. The receptors were gathered from a man aged 50 to 60 who received an inactivated influenza vaccine. The CDR3 runs from the conserved cysteine through the conserved F or W. The order of the fields is J gene, clone size, D gene, V gene, CDR3 protein, CDR3 DNA. The D gene is left open where the match is weak. Clone size is stated in some rows and not others, as once, few, many or a class when expanded.

j_gene: TRBJ2-5; abundance: NA; d_gene: NA; v_gene: TRBV9; CDR3aa: CASSPGSLGAQETQYF; CDR3nt: TGTGCCAGCAGCCCTGGGAGTCTGGGCGCCCAGGAGACCCAGTACTTC
j_gene: TRBJ2-1; abundance: NA; d_gene: NA; v_gene: TRBV18; CDR3aa: CASSPAVDEQFF; CDR3nt: TGTGCCAGCTCACCGGCGGTAGATGAGCAGTTCTTC
j_gene: TRBJ2-3; abundance: NA; d_gene: TRBD2; v_gene: TRBV4-2; CDR3aa: CASSQDSLLAGYGGSTDTQYF; CDR3nt: TGTGCCAGCAGCCAAGATTCGCTGCTAGCGGGATATGGAGGTAGCACAGATACGCAGTATTTT
j_gene: TRBJ2-7; abundance: NA; d_gene: TRBD2; v_gene: TRBV18; CDR3aa: CASSPGGAGEQYF; CDR3nt: TGTGCCAGCTCACCGGGAGGGGCCGGGGAGCAGTACTTC
j_gene: TRBJ1-5; abundance: NA; d_gene: NA; v_gene: TRBV12-3/TRBV12-4; CDR3aa: CASSPGVGSNQPQHF; CDR3nt: TGTGCCAGCAGTCCCGGGGTGGGGAGCAATCAGCCCCAGCATTTT
j_gene: TRBJ1-3; abundance: many; d_gene: NA; v_gene: TRBV4-1; CDR3aa: CASSQLQGVNTIYF; CDR3nt: TGCGCCAGCAGCCAACTACAGGGCGTAAACACCATATATTTT
j_gene: TRBJ1-5; abundance: few; d_gene: TRBD1; v_gene: TRBV7-8; CDR3aa: CASSPDRGGHNQPQHF; CDR3nt: TGTGCCAGCAGCCCGGACAGGGGGGGGCACAATCAGCCCCAGCATTTT
j_gene: TRBJ2-1; abundance: few; d_gene: TRBD2; v_gene: TRBV11-1; CDR3aa: CASSTTSGRKNEQFF; CDR3nt: TGTGCCAGCAGCACGACTAGCGGGAGGAAGAATGAGCAGTTCTTC
j_gene: TRBJ1-2; abundance: few; d_gene: NA; v_gene: TRBV20-1; CDR3aa: CSASLGYTF; CDR3nt: TGCAGTGCTAGTCTTGGCTACACCTTC
j_gene: TRBJ2-3; abundance: many; d_gene: TRBD2; v_gene: TRBV7-3; CDR3aa: CASSLRGPRTSGSGDTQYF; CDR3nt: TGTGCCAGCAGCTTACGGGGACCGAGGACTAGCGGGAGTGGAGATACGCAGTATTTT
j_gene: TRBJ2-1; abundance: medium-sized; d_gene: NA; v_gene: TRBV11-2; CDR3aa: CASSLGPDSYNEQFF; CDR3nt: TGTGCCAGCAGCCTGGGACCGGATAGCTACAATGAGCAGTTCTTC
j_gene: TRBJ1-2; abundance: many; d_gene: NA; v_gene: TRBV11-2; CDR3aa: CASSLVGRVGTPSHGYTF; CDR3nt: TGTGCCAGCAGCTTAGTGGGCAGGGTAGGAACACCTTCTCATGGCTACACCTTC
j_gene: TRBJ1-4; abundance: NA; d_gene: NA; v_gene: TRBV6-5; CDR3aa: CASSYSAEGEKLFF; CDR3nt: TGTGCCAGCAGTTACTCGGCGGAGGGTGAAAAACTGTTTTTT
j_gene: TRBJ2-1; abundance: few; d_gene: NA; v_gene: TRBV6-5; CDR3aa: CASIGNNEQFF; CDR3nt: TGTGCCAGCATTGGGAACAATGAGCAGTTCTTC
j_gene: TRBJ1-5; abundance: many; d_gene: TRBD1; v_gene: TRBV15; CDR3aa: CATSRDDRGNQPQHF; CDR3nt: TGTGCCACCAGCAGAGACGACAGGGGTAATCAGCCCCAGCATTTT
j_gene: TRBJ2-7; abundance: once; d_gene: NA; v_gene: TRBV20-1; CDR3aa: CSARGVDRYEQYF; CDR3nt: TGCAGTGCTAGAGGTGTGGACAGATACGAGCAGTACTTC
j_gene: TRBJ2-1; abundance: NA; d_gene: NA; v_gene: TRBV5-6; CDR3aa: CASSPDMSSYNEQFF; CDR3nt: TGTGCCAGCAGCCCTGACATGAGCTCCTACAATGAGCAGTTCTTC
j_gene: TRBJ1-1; abundance: once; d_gene: NA; v_gene: TRBV2; CDR3aa: CATKGDGGTEAFF; CDR3nt: TGTGCCACTAAGGGGGATGGGGGAACTGAAGCTTTCTTT
j_gene: TRBJ2-2; abundance: few; d_gene: TRBD2; v_gene: TRBV19; CDR3aa: CASSFGFGLAGSGELFF; CDR3nt: TGTGCCAGTAGTTTTGGCTTCGGACTAGCGGGGTCCGGGGAGCTGTTTTTT
j_gene: TRBJ2-7; abundance: few; d_gene: NA; v_gene: TRBV6-5; CDR3aa: CASSYLRSGYEQYF; CDR3nt: TGTGCCAGCAGTTACCTTAGGAGCGGTTACGAGCAGTACTTC
j_gene: TRBJ2-4; abundance: NA; d_gene: NA; v_gene: TRBV20-1; CDR3aa: CSAREGGVAKNIQYF; CDR3nt: TGCAGTGCTAGAGAGGGGGGAGTAGCCAAAAACATTCAGTACTTC
j_gene: TRBJ2-1; abundance: many; d_gene: TRBD2; v_gene: TRBV20-1; CDR3aa: CSGGLVGEQFF; CDR3nt: TGCAGTGGTGGACTAGTTGGTGAGCAGTTCTTC
j_gene: TRBJ2-7; abundance: few; d_gene: TRBD2; v_gene: TRBV27; CDR3aa: CASSSETSGSYEQYF; CDR3nt: TGTGCCAGCAGCAGTGAGACTAGCGGGAGCTACGAGCAGTACTTC
j_gene: TRBJ2-4; abundance: NA; d_gene: TRBD1; v_gene: TRBV29-1; CDR3aa: CTSGTENIQYF; CDR3nt: TGCACCTCCGGGACAGAAAACATTCAGTACTTC